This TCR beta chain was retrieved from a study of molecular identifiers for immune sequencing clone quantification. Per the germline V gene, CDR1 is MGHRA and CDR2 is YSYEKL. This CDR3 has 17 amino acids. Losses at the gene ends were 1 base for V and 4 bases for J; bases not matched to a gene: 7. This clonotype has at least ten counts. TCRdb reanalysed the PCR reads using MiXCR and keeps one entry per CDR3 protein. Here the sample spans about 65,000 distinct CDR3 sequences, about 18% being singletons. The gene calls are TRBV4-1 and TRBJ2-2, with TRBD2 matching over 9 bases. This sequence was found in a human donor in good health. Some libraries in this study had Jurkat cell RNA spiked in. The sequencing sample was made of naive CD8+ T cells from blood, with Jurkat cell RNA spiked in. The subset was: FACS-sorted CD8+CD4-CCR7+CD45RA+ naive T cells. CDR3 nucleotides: TGCGCCAGCAGCCAAGGCTCTAGCGGGGCGCCCACCGGGGAGCTGTTTTTT. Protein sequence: CASSQGSSGAPTGELFF.